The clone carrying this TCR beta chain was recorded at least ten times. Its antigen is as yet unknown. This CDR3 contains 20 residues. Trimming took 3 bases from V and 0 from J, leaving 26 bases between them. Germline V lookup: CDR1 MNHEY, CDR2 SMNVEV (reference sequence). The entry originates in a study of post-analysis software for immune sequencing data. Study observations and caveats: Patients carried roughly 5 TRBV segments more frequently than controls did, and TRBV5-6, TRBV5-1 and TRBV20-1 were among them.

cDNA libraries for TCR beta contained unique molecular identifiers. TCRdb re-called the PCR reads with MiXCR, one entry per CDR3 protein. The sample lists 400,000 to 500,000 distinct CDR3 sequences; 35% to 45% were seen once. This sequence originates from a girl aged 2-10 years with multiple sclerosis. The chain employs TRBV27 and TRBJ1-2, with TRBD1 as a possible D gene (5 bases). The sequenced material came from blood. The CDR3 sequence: CASSLSRAPLGTGTNYGYTF. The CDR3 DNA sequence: TGTGCCAGCAGTTTGTCCCGGGCCCCCCTAGGGACGGGGACTAACTATGGCTACACCTTC.